This T cell receptor (beta chain) came from a study of T cell responses to AZD1222 COVID-19 vaccine. Study-wide findings and caveats: The study identified only six AZD1222 recipients as seropositive at baseline. It was only after the peak T cell response that any repertoires were sampled. Nearly half of spike-specific TCRs reportedly go after variant regions that carry no mutations. Donors were largely white British and mainly female; clonal diversity was possibly underestimated.

Trimming shortened V by 5 bases and J by 3 bases, and 7 bases separated the two germline ends. This CDR3 is 12 amino acids long. The table lists this clone with a count of one. Its antigen remains unidentified. Libraries were prepared by immunoSEQ multiplex PCR; TCRdb keeps only in-frame clonotypes and omits some of them. The sample records around 65,000 clones, approximately 82% being singletons. The receptor's source is an adult who received the AZD1222 COVID-19 vaccine. V usage is TRBV12-3 or TRBV12-4 and J usage is TRBJ1-1; D remains ambiguous. The specimen comprised peripheral blood, sampled 28 days after the second AZD1222 dose. The CDR3 sequence: CASSVRDTEAFF. DNA for the CDR3: TGTGCCAGCAGTGTCCGGGACACTGAAGCTTTCTTT.